These T cell receptor beta chains were read from a single sample in a study of blood T cell repertoires in COVID-19. Assay: immunoSEQ multiplex PCR; the TCRdb copy retains only in-frame clones and omits some. The table has around 100,000 clones, around 80% seen once. The sequencing input was peripheral blood. These receptors all come from a man aged 60 to 75 with active or convalescent COVID-19. CDR3s include the opening cysteine and the closing phenylalanine or tryptophan. The D gene is left open where the match is weak. Only part of the rows carry a size: once, few, many, or a class if the clone is expanded.

J gene: TRBJ1-5
clone size: once
D gene: .
V gene: TRBV2
CDR3 protein: CASRATGGYSNQPQHF
CDR3 DNA: TGTGCCAGCAGGGCGACAGGAGGTTATAGCAATCAGCCCCAGCATTTT

J gene: TRBJ2-1
clone size: .
D gene: .
V gene: TRBV24-1
CDR3 protein: CATSDLNGWNNEQFF
CDR3 DNA: TGTGCCACCAGTGATTTGAACGGGTGGAACAATGAGCAGTTCTTC

J gene: TRBJ1-3
clone size: .
D gene: .
V gene: TRBV4-3
CDR3 protein: CASSQDLNGGNTIYF
CDR3 DNA: TGCGCCAGCAGCCAAGATCTCAACGGGGGAAACACCATATATTTT

J gene: TRBJ2-7
clone size: .
D gene: .
V gene: TRBV10-1
CDR3 protein: CASSSRDKSYEQYF
CDR3 DNA: TGCGCCAGCAGTTCCCGGGACAAGTCCTACGAGCAGTACTTC

J gene: TRBJ2-4
clone size: .
D gene: TRBD2
V gene: TRBV6-5
CDR3 protein: CASSSGLADKNIQYF
CDR3 DNA: TGTGCCAGCAGTTCGGGACTAGCGGATAAAAACATTCAGTACTTC

J gene: TRBJ2-1
clone size: few
D gene: TRBD2
V gene: TRBV19
CDR3 protein: CASSVSGRVNEQFF
CDR3 DNA: TGTGCCAGTAGTGTAAGCGGGAGGGTGAATGAGCAGTTCTTC

J gene: TRBJ2-2
clone size: .
D gene: .
V gene: TRBV7-2
CDR3 protein: CASSLYSNTGELFF
CDR3 DNA: TGTGCCAGCAGCTTATATTCGAACACCGGGGAGCTGTTTTTT

J gene: TRBJ2-2
clone size: .
D gene: .
V gene: TRBV9
CDR3 protein: CASSSRRDGELFF
CDR3 DNA: TGTGCCAGCAGCAGTAGAAGAGACGGGGAGCTGTTTTTT

J gene: TRBJ1-1
clone size: .
D gene: .
V gene: TRBV7-8
CDR3 protein: CATRHKDTPEAFF
CDR3 DNA: TGTGCCACCCGCCACAAAGACACCCCTGAAGCTTTCTTT

J gene: TRBJ1-5
clone size: .
D gene: .
V gene: TRBV5-4
CDR3 protein: CASSLGESQPQHF
CDR3 DNA: TGTGCCAGCAGCTTGGGGGAGAGTCAGCCCCAGCATTTT

J gene: TRBJ1-1
clone size: .
D gene: .
V gene: TRBV11-2
CDR3 protein: CASSQGHSYEAFF
CDR3 DNA: TGTGCCAGCAGCCAGGGACACAGCTATGAGGCTTTCTTT

J gene: TRBJ2-7
clone size: .
D gene: .
V gene: TRBV21-1
CDR3 protein: CASSLKADYYEQYF
CDR3 DNA: TGTGCCAGCAGCCTTAAGGCCGACTACTACGAGCAGTACTTC

J gene: TRBJ2-1
clone size: .
D gene: TRBD2
V gene: TRBV5-6
CDR3 protein: CASSKRTSRYNEQFF
CDR3 DNA: TGTGCCAGCAGCAAGAGGACTAGCAGGTACAATGAGCAGTTCTTC

J gene: TRBJ2-3
clone size: .
D gene: .
V gene: TRBV11-3
CDR3 protein: CASRGVRSNTQYF
CDR3 DNA: TGTGCCAGCAGAGGAGTCCGTTCAAATACGCAGTATTTT

J gene: TRBJ1-1
clone size: .
D gene: TRBD1
V gene: TRBV28
CDR3 protein: CASSLPSAGQGAAFF
CDR3 DNA: TGTGCCAGCAGTCTTCCTAGCGCGGGACAGGGGGCAGCTTTCTTT